Listed here are 30 T cell receptor beta chains from one sample, sequenced in a study of control samples from healthy donors and cancer patients. Sequencing used immunoSEQ multiplex PCR; TCRdb keeps in-frame clones, though not all of them. The repertoire has around 120,000 clones, approximately 93% of them found once; the top ten carry almost 8%. Sequenced: blood. The receptor source for this set is a woman younger than 35 in good health.

This rearrangement joins TRBV5-6 to TRBJ2-1; maybe TRBD2 (6 bases). CDR3 length: 16 amino acids. Germline V lookup: CDR1 SGHDT, CDR2 YYEEEE. V lost 4 bases to trimming and J lost 3 bases, with 17 bases between them. CDR3 coding DNA: TGTGCCAGCAGCGCGGGACTTACCTCAAACTACAATGAGCAGTTCTTC. This encodes CASSAGLTSNYNEQFF.

This chain links TRBV19 with TRBJ2-7; 9 nucleotides line up with TRBD1. V was pared by 5 bases and J by 7 bases, with 9 bases of the junction left unmatched. The V gene's germline CDR1 is LNHDA and CDR2 SQIVND (reference sequence). The CDR3 spans 14 residues. CDR3 residues: CASSLGTGLGEQYF. The CDR3 bases are TGTGCCAGTAGTTTGGGGACAGGGTTAGGGGAGCAGTACTTC. Full variable domain (rest looked up from reference TRBV19 and TRBJ2-7): DGGITQSPKYLFRKEGQNVTLSCEQNLNHDAMYWYRQDPGQGLRLIYYSQIVNDFQKGDIAEGYSVSREKKESFPLTVTSAQKNPTAFYLCASSLGTGLGEQYFGPGTRLTVT.

V gene TRBV20-1 combines with J gene TRBJ2-1; the match to TRBD2 covers 10 bases. The trim removed 3 bases at V and 7 bases at J, leaving 6 bases unmatched. The CDR3 runs to 14 residues. Germline-derived CDR1 and CDR2 are DFQATT and SNEGSKA (reference sequence). The CDR3: CSASWLAGVNEQFF. The CDR3 DNA reads as TGCAGTGCTAGTTGGCTAGCGGGAGTTAATGAGCAGTTCTTC.

The CDR3, as DNA: TGTGCCAGCAGACAAAACGGGACGGCCTCCTATAATTCACCCCTCCACTTT. Translating it yields CASRQNGTASYNSPLHF. This chain connects TRBV7-4 to TRBJ1-6; a possible D gene is TRBD1 (5 bases). With 6 bases removed from V and 0 bases from J, the gap between germline ends came to 15 bases. Germline V gene sequence: CDR1 SGHVT, CDR2 SQSDAQ. The CDR3 has 17 residues.

The chain combines TRBV21-1 with TRBJ1-1; whether TRBD1, the table's D call, matches the DNA was not checked. TRBV21-1 is listed as a pseudogene. The CDR3 has 12 amino acids. The CDR3 nucleotides are TGTGCCATCGGTACAGTGAACACTGAAGCTTTCTTT. It translates to CAIGTVNTEAFF.

The gene calls are TRBV2 and TRBJ1-4; D might be TRBD1 (6 bases). From germline, CDR1 is SNHLY and CDR2 FYNNEI. V was cut by 8 bases and J by 7 bases, with 14 bases left in between. This CDR3 region has 13 residues. This CDR3 is CASGRGSLEKLFF. The DNA of the CDR3 is TGTGCCAGCGGGAGGGGGTCGCTTGAAAAACTGTTTTTT. Variable domain in full (rest from reference TRBV2 and TRBJ1-4): EPEVTQTPSHQVTQMGQEVILRCVPISNHLYFYWYRQILGQKVEFLVSFYNNEISEKSEIFDDQFSVERPDGSNFTLKIRSTKLEDSAMYFCASGRGSLEKLFFGSGTQLSVL.

The rearrangement links TRBV7-2 to TRBJ2-7, with TRBD1 identical over 9 bases. Germline V lookup: CDR1 SGHTA, CDR2 FQGNSA. V was clipped by 6 bases and J by 6 bases; unmatched bases: 12. This CDR3 spans 15 amino acids. Here the CDR3 reads CASRRTPTDRGEQYF. The CDR3 DNA is TGTGCCAGCAGGAGAACCCCGACGGACAGGGGCGAGCAGTACTTC.

V gene TRBV27 combines with J gene TRBJ2-2, with TRBD2 as a possible D gene (6 bases). The ends were cut back, 5 bases at V and 7 bases at J, with 17 bases in the middle. Germline values: CDR1 MNHEY, CDR2 SMNVEV (reference sequence). The CDR3 covers 15 residues. The CDR3 DNA reads as TGTGCCAGCAGTGCCTACCTCACGGGACTCGGGGAGCTGTTTTTT. Amino acids: CASSAYLTGLGELFF.

The chain has TRBV10-3 and TRBJ1-1, with 7 bases fitting TRBD1. Germline V CDR1 and CDR2: ENHRY, SYGVKD. With V trimmed by 3 bases and J by 4 bases, 14 bases remained unmatched. This CDR3 comprises 17 residues. CDR3 sequence: CAISDKGVQGVSTEAFF. CDR3 DNA: TGTGCCATCAGTGATAAGGGGGTTCAGGGGGTCAGCACTGAAGCTTTCTTT.

The chain is built from TRBV24-1 and TRBJ2-5, with D possibly matching TRBD2 (5 bases). Germline loops: CDR1 KGHDR, CDR2 SFDVKD. This CDR3 contains 13 residues. Trimming removed 5 bases from V and 3 bases from J, with 9 bases in between. In nucleotides, the CDR3 is TGTGCCACCAGTGCGGGGATCAAAGAGACCCAGTACTTC. It specifies CATSAGIKETQYF.

J is TRBJ1-6 and V is TRBV7-2, with 8 bases matching TRBD1. Germline-derived CDR1 and CDR2 are SGHTA and FQGNSA. The V gene end was trimmed by 4 bases and the J gene end by 0 bases; junction bases not matched to a gene: 5. This CDR3 is 17 amino acids long. CDR3 sequence (DNA): TGTGCCAGCAGCTCCGGACAGGGATTCTCCTATAATTCACCCCTCCACTTT. As protein: CASSSGQGFSYNSPLHF. Full variable domain (missing parts from reference TRBV7-2 and TRBJ1-6): GAGVSQSPSNKVTEKGKDVELRCDPISGHTALYWYRQSLGQGLEFLIYFQGNSAPDKSGLPSDRFSAERTGGSVSTLTIQRTQQEDSAVYLCASSSGQGFSYNSPLHFGNGTRLTVT.

The CDR3: CASSLGASGSYEQYF. As DNA, the CDR3 is TGTGCCAGCAGCTTGGGAGCGTCGGGCTCCTACGAGCAGTACTTC. The chain employs TRBV5-6 and TRBJ2-7; D gene ambiguous. The CDR3 loop spans 15 amino acids. V lost 0 bases and J lost 0, with 10 bases in between. Germline loops: CDR1 SGHDT, CDR2 YYEEEE.

The chain links TRBV19 to TRBJ1-1, with 8 nucleotides matching TRBD1. Per the germline V gene, CDR1 is LNHDA and CDR2 is SQIVND (reference sequence). The J segment lost 12 bases and the V segment lost 5 bases, leaving 8 bases of the junction unmatched. The CDR3 has 12 residues. The CDR3 coding sequence is TGTGCCAGTAGTCCCCTCGGACAGGGTCCTTTCTTT. This encodes CASSPLGQGPFF.

The chain uses TRBV2 and TRBJ2-4, with D perhaps given as TRBD1 or TRBD2 (5 bases each). The germline V and J ends were trimmed by 3 bases and 0 bases, with 15 bases remaining between them. This CDR3 spans 17 amino acids. Germline CDR1 SNHLY, CDR2 FYNNEI. As DNA, the CDR3 is TGTGCCAGCAGTGATTGGGACCGTTTTCTAGCCAAAAACATTCAGTACTTC. The encoded protein is CASSDWDRFLAKNIQYF. Complete variable domain (other parts from reference TRBV2 and TRBJ2-4): EPEVTQTPSHQVTQMGQEVILRCVPISNHLYFYWYRQILGQKVEFLVSFYNNEISEKSEIFDDQFSVERPDGSNFTLKIRSTKLEDSAMYFCASSDWDRFLAKNIQYFGAGTRLSVL.

J is TRBJ1-1 and V is TRBV7-9; D remains ambiguous. The CDR3 is made up of 14 amino acids. Germline CDR1 reads SEHNR; CDR2 reads FQNEAQ (reference sequence). V lost 7 bases and J lost 2, with 14 bases in between. The CDR3: CASNQVGYNTEAFF. Written as DNA, the CDR3 is TGTGCCAGCAACCAAGTCGGGTATAACACTGAAGCTTTCTTT.

The chain carries TRBV19 and TRBJ1-4, with 8 bases fitting TRBD1. J was trimmed by 3 bases and V by 7 bases; bases with no gene match: 10. The CDR3 is made up of 16 amino acids. Germline V gene data show CDR1 as LNHDA and CDR2 as SQIVND (reference sequence). The CDR3 reads CASMELETGANEKLFF. The CDR3 nucleotides are TGTGCCAGTATGGAGTTGGAGACAGGGGCTAATGAAAAACTGTTTTTT.

V and J are TRBV28 and TRBJ1-6, with 9 bases matching TRBD1. The CDR3 sequence is 17 residues long. The V segment lost 4 bases and the J segment 5 bases; nucleotides outside the gene matches: 9. From germline, CDR1 is MDHEN and CDR2 SYDVKM. The DNA of the CDR3 is TGTGCCAGCAGTTCCAATGGAGGACAGGGGCATAATTCACCCCTCCACTTT. This gives the protein CASSSNGGQGHNSPLHF.

The V gene is TRBV5-6, the J gene TRBJ2-5; no reliable D call. The CDR3 extends over 13 amino acids. The V end lost 0 bases, the J end lost 7 bases, and 10 bases lay between the germline ends. Germline V lookup: CDR1 SGHDT, CDR2 YYEEEE. This CDR3 is CASSLGRVGTQYF. The CDR3 DNA follows: TGTGCCAGCAGCTTGGGTCGGGTCGGGACCCAGTACTTC.

This clone was detected once. The chain is built from TRBV7-2 and TRBJ2-7; TRBD1 agrees at 8 bases. The germline CDR1 and CDR2 sequences are SGHTA and FQGNSA. The V gene end was trimmed by 6 bases and the J gene end by 6 bases; junction bases not matched to a gene: 7. CDR3 length equals 13 residues. The CDR3 here is CASRSGGGVEQYF. The CDR3 bases are TGTGCCAGCAGGTCAGGGGGCGGCGTCGAGCAGTACTTC.

V and J are TRBV20-1 and TRBJ2-4; 8 positions match TRBD1. Looked up from germline, CDR1 is DFQATT and CDR2 is SNEGSKA (reference sequence). Unmatched junction bases numbered 10, after V lost 3 bases and J lost 6 bases. The CDR3 runs to 15 residues. This CDR3 reads CSASGEDRGTNIQYF. For the CDR3, the DNA is TGCAGTGCTAGTGGGGAAGACAGGGGAACAAACATTCAGTACTTC.

The rearrangement joins TRBV10-2 to TRBJ1-1, with D hard to call. The CDR3 is 14 amino acids. Germline lookup yields CDR1 WSHSY and CDR2 SAAADI. The V and J ends lost 4 bases and 0 bases respectively, with 9 bases between them. Here the CDR3 DNA reads TGCGCCAGCAGTGCGGCGGAAATGAACACTGAAGCTTTCTTT. Its translation: CASSAAEMNTEAFF.

The chain couples TRBV4-2 to TRBJ2-1; 12 bases map to TRBD2. The CDR3 has 17 amino acids. Germline V CDR1 and CDR2: LGHNA, YNFKEQ. The J segment lost 16 bases and the V segment lost 4 bases, leaving 20 bases of the junction unmatched. The CDR3 spells CASSRASLAGGSISQFF. CDR3 sequence (DNA): TGTGCCAGCAGCCGTGCCAGCCTAGCGGGGGGGTCTATTTCCCAATTCTTC.

This clone was picked up one time. V usage is TRBV6-5 and J usage is TRBJ2-1, with 10 bases lining up with TRBD1. The germline CDR1 and CDR2 sequences are MNHEY and SVGAGI. The CDR3 covers 15 residues. J lost 4 bases, V lost 9 bases, and 9 bases had no gene match. CDR3 sequence: CARNTTGGSYNEQFF. Here the CDR3 DNA reads TGTGCCAGAAACACGACAGGGGGCAGTTACAATGAGCAGTTCTTC.

This clone was detected once. The J gene is TRBJ1-4, the V gene TRBV27, with D unclear. This CDR3 is built from 14 residues. Germline CDR1 is MNHEY and CDR2 is SMNVEV (reference sequence). The ends were cut back, 3 bases at V and 8 bases at J, with 13 bases in the middle. DNA of the CDR3: TGTGCCAGCAGTTTGAACCCCAATGGAGAAAAACTGTTTTTT. Protein product: CASSLNPNGEKLFF.

The chain joins TRBV4-2 to TRBJ2-3; 10 nucleotides match TRBD2. CDR1 is LGHNA, CDR2 YNFKEQ, per germline. CDR3 length: 15 residues. The V segment lost 0 bases and the J segment 9 bases; nucleotides outside the gene matches: 6. This CDR3 is CASSQESSGRRTQYF. The CDR3 coding sequence is TGTGCCAGCAGCCAAGAGTCTAGCGGGAGACGCACGCAGTATTTT.

The V and J genes are TRBV28 and TRBJ2-4; TRBD2 matches at 10 bases. Germline values: CDR1 MDHEN, CDR2 SYDVKM. There are 17 residues in the CDR3. J lost 4 bases, V lost 5 bases, and 11 bases had no gene match. The CDR3 coding sequence is TGTGCCAGCAGTCCACCTACTAGCGGGAAAAAGAAAAACATTCAGTACTTC. Its protein product is CASSPPTSGKKKNIQYF.

The rearrangement uses TRBV4-2 and TRBJ1-1; maybe TRBD1 (5 bases). The CDR3 runs to 18 residues. Trimming took off 3 bases at V and 0 bases at J, with 20 bases between the two ends. The germline CDR1 and CDR2 sequences are LGHNA and YNFKEQ. CDR3 sequence reads: CASSHGGDSLFMNTEAFF. CDR3 nucleotides: TGTGCCAGCAGCCATGGGGGAGACAGCCTGTTCATGAACACTGAAGCTTTCTTT.

This chain links TRBV2 with TRBJ2-7; TRBD1 agrees at 9 bases. The CDR3 contains 18 residues. Germline V gene sequence: CDR1 SNHLY, CDR2 FYNNEI. V was clipped by 2 bases and J by 5 bases; unmatched bases: 16. The CDR3 coding sequence is TGTGCCAGCAGTGAATTATGGAGAAGGGGACAGGGTATCAACGAGCAGTACTTC. This translates into CASSELWRRGQGINEQYF.

The CDR3 region has the DNA TGTGCCAGCAGTTTTGACAGGGGGCGGGTAGATACGCAGTATTTT. Translated: CASSFDRGRVDTQYF. V usage is TRBV28 and J usage is TRBJ2-3; 10 bases map to TRBD1. The trim removed 3 bases at V and 5 bases at J, leaving 5 bases unmatched. The V gene's germline CDR1 is MDHEN and CDR2 SYDVKM. The CDR3 length is 15 residues.

The J gene is TRBJ1-1, the V gene TRBV4-3; D gene unclear. The V gene's germline CDR1 is LGHNA and CDR2 YSLEER. The CDR3 runs 13 residues. V lost 0 bases and J 7 bases, leaving 9 bases between the germline ends. The CDR3 nucleotides read TGCGCCAGCAGCCAAGAGTTTTTGGGTGAAGCTTTCTTT. Protein product: CASSQEFLGEAFF.